This TCR beta chain was captured in a study of cytomegalovirus exposure and HLA in healthy donors. Study-level findings and limits: About 87% or about 30% of the time was how often most TCR beta V segments were productive, according to an earlier analysis. Per a later analysis, 18,000 or so TCR beta sequences showed association with HLA alleles at 0.05 false discovery rate. Later analysis identified several of the most significant clusters that appeared linked to common viral pathogens.

Concerning this clone itself: Its cognate antigen is unknown.

The V gene lost 5 bases and the J gene lost 15 bases, with 26 bases spanning the gap. The CDR3 spans 15 residues. Germline CDR1 SGHTA, CDR2 FQGTGA. Vbeta (60) and Jbeta (13) primers were used in the PCR. Data came from immunoSEQ multiplex PCR; TCRdb stores just in-frame clones and leaves some out. Here the sample spans roughly 110,000 clones, around 73% being singletons. This TCR was sampled from a young man in good health and CMV-seronegative. The V call is TRBV7-3, the J call TRBJ2-1, with D possibly TRBD2 on 6 matching bases. The sample was PBMCs. CDR3 in amino acids: CASSPSGSSVRDWFF. For the CDR3, the DNA is TGTGCCAGCAGCCCGTCGGGGTCTAGCGTGAGGGATTGGTTCTTC.